The next 6 T cell receptor beta chains were all read from a single sample in a study of shared clonotypes between healthy human individuals. The repertoire was sequenced with immunoSEQ multiplex PCR; TCRdb's copy has only in-frame clones and lacks some. The sample comprises about 2.4 million clones, approximately 93% of which are singletons, and about 0.38% rests with the top ten. The specimen sequenced was naive CD4+ T cells from PBMCs. Documented subset: CD45RA+ positively selected. The receptors were gathered from a man aged 18 to 29 in good health. Some clones in this sample may be carry-over from other donors' samples.

This chain joins TRBV5-4 and TRBJ2-1; 8 bases are shared with TRBD2. This CDR3 has 15 amino acids. V was clipped by 1 base and J by 7 bases; unmatched bases: 7. In germline, CDR1 is SGHNT, CDR2 YYREEE (reference sequence). The CDR3 reads CASSLPLAGSNEQFF. The CDR3 DNA is TGTGCCAGCAGCTTGCCCCTAGCGGGCTCGAATGAGCAGTTCTTC. Drawing the rest from reference TRBV5-4 and TRBJ2-1, the complete variable domain is ETGVTQSPTHLIKTRGQQVTLRCSSQSGHNTVSWYQQALGQGPQFIFQYYREEENGRGNFPPRFSGLQFPNYSSELNVNALELDDSALYLCASSLPLAGSNEQFFGPGTRLTVL.

The V and J genes are TRBV5-4 and TRBJ2-1; D gene unclear. CDR1 and CDR2 (germline): SGHNT, YYREEE (reference sequence). V was pared by 2 bases and J by 6 bases, with 12 bases between. This CDR3 region has 14 residues. The CDR3 region is CASSLRQEGNEQFF. In DNA, the CDR3 is TGTGCCAGCAGCTTACGGCAGGAAGGCAATGAGCAGTTCTTC.

The J gene is TRBJ1-5, the V gene TRBV7-8; TRBD1 is a possible D gene (5 bases). Trimming removed 5 bases from V and 4 bases from J, with 12 bases in between. From germline, CDR1 is SGHVS and CDR2 FQNEAQ. The CDR3 runs 14 residues. The CDR3 loop reads CASSLGVPNQPQHF. CDR3 nucleotide sequence: TGTGCCAGCAGCCTAGGGGTACCTAATCAGCCCCAGCATTTT.

This clone has a single count. This chain uses TRBV2 with TRBJ1-2; D not resolved. From germline, CDR1 is SNHLY and CDR2 FYNNEI. The germline V and J ends were trimmed by 2 bases and 6 bases, with 10 bases remaining between them. The CDR3 is 13 residues long. The CDR3 DNA sequence: TGTGCCAGCAGTGAAACGGGAGCTGATGGCTACACCTTC. It encodes CASSETGADGYTF.

The chain couples TRBV5-1 to TRBJ2-7; 8 positions agree with TRBD1. Looked up from germline, CDR1 is SGHRS and CDR2 is YFSETQ. CDR3 length equals 16 residues. Trimming at V came to 0 bases and at J to 3 bases, leaving 8 bases not matched to a gene. The CDR3 spells CASSLVSGTGNYEQYF. The CDR3 nucleotides read TGCGCCAGCAGCTTGGTATCTGGGACAGGAAACTACGAGCAGTACTTC. Complete variable domain (other parts from reference TRBV5-1 and TRBJ2-7): KAGVTQTPRYLIKTRGQQVTLSCSPISGHRSVSWYQQTPGQGLQFLFEYFSETQRNKGNFPGRFSGRQFSNSRSEMNVSTLELGDSALYLCASSLVSGTGNYEQYFGPGTRLTVT.

The rearrangement joins TRBV7-2 to TRBJ2-4; a weak D match, TRBD1 (5 bases). The germline CDR1 and CDR2 sequences are SGHTA and FQGNSA. CDR3 size: 16 residues. V shed 0 bases and J shed 13 bases, with 22 bases lying between them. CDR3 sequence reads: CASSLAGWQGLLPQYF. The CDR3 coding sequence is TGTGCCAGCAGCTTAGCGGGGTGGCAGGGCCTACTTCCCCAGTACTTC.